A selection of T cell receptor beta chains follows, all from one sample in a study of regulatory T cells in long-lasting Graves disease. TCRdb processed the multiplex PCR reads anew with MiXCR; each CDR3 protein has one entry. The sample has about 540,000 distinct CDR3 sequences, approximately 15% seen once. This sample was also put to use in a study of T cells in Graves' hyperthyroidism and ophthalmopathy.

The starting material was peripheral blood mononuclear cells (PBMCs), obtained at new diagnosis, from a patient treated with antithyroid drugs. These TCRs come from a man in his thirties or forties with Graves disease. Both conserved end residues are part of each CDR3. Fields, in order: V gene, clone size, D gene, J gene, CDR3 DNA, CDR3 protein. D genes are given only for firm matches. Not all rows give a size; the values are once, few, many and, for expanded clones, a class.

TRBV28	many	-	TRBJ2-1	TGTGCCAGCAGTTCGTTCAAAGGTCAGTTCTTC	CASSSFKGQFF
TRBV27	many	-	TRBJ1-6	TGTGCCAGCAGTTTTGGGGGCGTTCCCTATAATTCACCCCTCCACTTT	CASSFGGVPYNSPLHF
TRBV30	many	TRBD1	TRBJ1-2	TGTGCCTGGAGTGTTGGACAGGTAGTCTACACCTTC	CAWSVGQVVYTF
TRBV19	many	-	TRBJ2-1	TGTGCCAGTAGTATAGTTCACGAGGGGGATTTGAATGAGCAGTTCTTC	CASSIVHEGDLNEQFF
TRBV10-1	-	-	TRBJ1-2	TGCGCCAGCAGTGACTCCGATGGCTACACCTTC	CASSDSDGYTF
TRBV2	many	TRBD1	TRBJ2-1	TGTGCCAGCAGGACAGGGATGTACAATGAGCAGTTCTTC	CASRTGMYNEQFF
TRBV5-1	many	-	TRBJ2-3	TGTGCTAGCAGCTTTGGCGGGGTCACAGATACGCAGTATTTT	CASSFGGVTDTQYF
TRBV30	-	TRBD1	TRBJ1-5	TGTGCCTGGAGTGTTCGGGGACAGGGGTTCCAGCCCCAGCATTTT	CAWSVRGQGFQPQHF
TRBV4-1	-	TRBD2	TRBJ2-7	TGCGCCAGCAGCCCCAAAGCGGGAGGGCCCTACGAGCAGTACTTC	CASSPKAGGPYEQYF
TRBV5-1	many	-	TRBJ1-1	TGCGCCAGCAGCTTCGGGACGGGCGTCAAGACTGAAGCTTTCTTT	CASSFGTGVKTEAFF
TRBV14	few	TRBD1	TRBJ2-7	TGCGCCAGCAGCCAAGCAGGGGGCGCGACCTACGAGCAGTACTTC	CASSQAGGATYEQYF
TRBV2	many	-	TRBJ1-2	TGTGCCAGCACTCCACTCGTACCGTCGTATGGCTACACCTTC	CASTPLVPSYGYTF
TRBV12-3/TRBV12-4	many	-	TRBJ1-5	TGTGCCAGCAGCTTCGGGGGAGTAGGCAATCAGCCCCAGCATTTT	CASSFGGVGNQPQHF
TRBV12-3/TRBV12-4	few	TRBD2	TRBJ2-1	TGTGCCAGCACCCCTCTTAGCGGGGTTGAGCAGTTCTTC	CASTPLSGVEQFF
TRBV10-3	few	-	TRBJ2-3	TGTGCCATCAGTGATAATCCTCCAGATACGCAGTATTTT	CAISDNPPDTQYF
TRBV7-9	-	TRBD2	TRBJ2-1	TGTGCCAGCAGCTTAGTTTCCAGCGGGAGCCACAATGAGCAGTTCTTC	CASSLVSSGSHNEQFF
TRBV29-1	many	-	TRBJ2-4	TGCAGCGCACGGGGCAGCGATACGCTAGCCAAAAACATTCAGTACTTC	CSARGSDTLAKNIQYF
TRBV5-1	many	-	TRBJ2-3	TGCGCCAGCAGGGGCCCCCCTCCCACAGATACGCAGTATTTT	CASRGPPPTDTQYF
TRBV11-3	-	-	TRBJ1-5	TGTGCCAGCAGCCCCCCCCCGGACACCGACAATCAGCCCCAGCATTTT	CASSPPPDTDNQPQHF
TRBV28	many	TRBD2	TRBJ2-7	TGTGCCAGCAGTTTATTCTCCCCAACTACGGGGGGGGAGCAGTACTTC	CASSLFSPTTGGEQYF
TRBV6-2/TRBV6-3	few	TRBD2	TRBJ2-7	TGTGCCAGCAGTTACTCGGTCAGGGAGCGGGACTGGGCGTACGAGCAGTACTTC	CASSYSVRERDWAYEQYF
TRBV20-1	many	-	TRBJ2-7	TGCAGTGCCAGGGGCGGGGCGGTGGGGATGGCCTACGAGCAGTACTTC	CSARGGAVGMAYEQYF
TRBV7-9	many	-	TRBJ1-6	TGTGCCAGCAGCTTAGGTGGGGCGCAGAAATCACCCCTCCACTTT	CASSLGGAQKSPLHF
TRBV5-1	many	TRBD2	TRBJ2-5	TGCGCCAGCAGCGTGTCACTAGCGGCCCAAGAGACCCAGTACTTC	CASSVSLAAQETQYF
TRBV15	many	-	TRBJ1-2	TGTGCCACCAGCAGAGATCGAGGGGTTTCTGGCTACACCTTC	CATSRDRGVSGYTF
TRBV29-1	-	-	TRBJ2-7	TGCAGCGTTGAAGGCAGTTCCTACGAGCAGCACTTC	CSVEGSSYEQHF
TRBV6-1	many	-	TRBJ1-1	TGTGCCAGCAGCATCCTCGGGGGGCGAACTGAAGCTTTCTTT	CASSILGGRTEAFF
TRBV13	few	TRBD2	TRBJ2-5	TGTGCCAGCAGCTCTCGCGGACTAGCGGGAGTGGGAGGACAAGAGACCCAGTACTTC	CASSSRGLAGVGGQETQYF
TRBV29-1	many	-	TRBJ1-2	TGCAGCGCCCACGCGACAGGTCTCTACACCTTC	CSAHATGLYTF
TRBV20-1	few	-	TRBJ1-2	TGCAGTGCTAGTATGGGGAGAGATGGCTACACCTTC	CSASMGRDGYTF
TRBV5-5	few	-	TRBJ2-1	TGTGCCAGCAGCTTGGTTGGATTTCCGCAGTTCTTC	CASSLVGFPQFF
TRBV6-2/TRBV6-3	few	-	TRBJ2-7	TGTGCCAGCAGTTATGGGGCTAGCCTGGGCCCGTCCTCGGACGAGCAGTACTTC	CASSYGASLGPSSDEQYF
TRBV10-3	many	-	TRBJ1-3	TGTGCCAGTCCAAACACCATATATTTT	CASPNTIYF
TRBV29-1	few	-	TRBJ2-3	TGCAGCGCTCCCACAGGGGGAGGGGCAGATACGCAGTATTTT	CSAPTGGGADTQYF
TRBV10-3	many	TRBD2	TRBJ2-7	TGTGCCATCGCGGGGGGGGGCCAAGTCGAGCAGTACTTC	CAIAGGGQVEQYF
TRBV20-1	few	-	TRBJ1-4	TGCAGTGCTGGGGGGGACACGGAGGGGGAAAAACTGTTTTTT	CSAGGDTEGEKLFF
TRBV12-3/TRBV12-4	many	TRBD2	TRBJ2-3	TGTGCCAGCAGTTTCCGCGGGAGCCAGTATTTT	CASSFRGSQYF